What follows are 5 T cell receptor beta chains derived from one specimen sequenced in a study of T-cell reconstitution after alpha-beta-depleted transplantation in children. Preparation of the TCRbeta library involved a method that used unique molecular identifiers. TCRdb itself ran the PCR reads through MiXCR, one entry per CDR3 protein. The sample includes nearly 250,000 distinct CDR3 sequences, just under 8.5% of them seen just once. This specimen consisted of PBMCs, mostly from graft donor cells, obtained 180 days after TCRalphabeta/CD19-depleted stem cell transplant. Every receptor here comes from a male patient younger than 18 who had a stem cell transplant for acute lymphoblastic leukemia, so the T cells may come from the graft donor.

This clonotype has at least ten counts. V is TRBV7-2 and J is TRBJ2-7; D ambiguous. Germline loops: CDR1 SGHTA, CDR2 FQGNSA. This CDR3 contains 14 residues. V lost 5 bases and J 2 bases, leaving 13 bases between the germline ends. The CDR3 region has the DNA TGTGCCAGCAGCCTACCACGTGTTCCCTACGAGCAGTACTTC. Amino acid sequence: CASSLPRVPYEQYF. The whole variable domain, remainder taken from reference TRBV7-2 and TRBJ2-7, is GAGVSQSPSNKVTEKGKDVELRCDPISGHTALYWYRQSLGQGLEFLIYFQGNSAPDKSGLPSDRFSAERTGGSVSTLTIQRTQQEDSAVYLCASSLPRVPYEQYFGPGTRLTVT.

This clonotype was counted at least ten times. The rearrangement links TRBV11-2 to TRBJ1-6; 9 nucleotides match TRBD1. The CDR3 has 15 amino acids. Germline V gene sequence: CDR1 SGHAT, CDR2 FQNNGV. Trimming at V came to 4 bases and at J to 7 bases, leaving 5 bases not matched to a gene. The CDR3 DNA reads TGTGCCAGCAGCTCCCTCGACAGGGGGAATTCACCCCTCCACTTT. Its translation is CASSSLDRGNSPLHF.

This clonotype came up many times. J is TRBJ2-7 and V is TRBV7-6; D tentatively fits TRBD1 or TRBD2 (5 bases each). The CDR3 has 13 residues. Deletions cut 1 base from V and 9 bases from J, with 13 bases between. Germline V lookup: CDR1 SGHVS, CDR2 FNYEAQ. The CDR3 region is CASSLGRSGPQYF. CDR3 nucleotide sequence: TGTGCCAGCAGCTTAGGTCGGTCGGGGCCGCAGTACTTC.

This clonotype was picked up many times. The V and J genes are TRBV7-8 and TRBJ2-7; D not resolved. The germline V gene encodes CDR1 SGHVS and CDR2 FQNEAQ. The CDR3 runs 15 residues. Trimming removed 0 bases from V and 3 bases from J, with 12 bases in between. CDR3 DNA sequence: TGTGCCAGCAGCTTAGCCCCGGCGGCGGACTACGAGCAGTACTTC. This codes for CASSLAPAADYEQYF.

This clonotype appeared many times. The gene calls are TRBV20-1 and TRBJ2-2; possibly TRBD1 for D (6 bases). The length of the CDR3 is 13 residues. Germline CDR1 DFQATT, CDR2 SNEGSKA (reference sequence). The ends were cut back, 2 bases at V and 6 bases at J, with 10 bases in the middle. The DNA of the CDR3 is TGCAGTGCTAGAAATCAGGGGTCCGGGGAGCTGTTTTTT. Its translation is CSARNQGSGELFF.